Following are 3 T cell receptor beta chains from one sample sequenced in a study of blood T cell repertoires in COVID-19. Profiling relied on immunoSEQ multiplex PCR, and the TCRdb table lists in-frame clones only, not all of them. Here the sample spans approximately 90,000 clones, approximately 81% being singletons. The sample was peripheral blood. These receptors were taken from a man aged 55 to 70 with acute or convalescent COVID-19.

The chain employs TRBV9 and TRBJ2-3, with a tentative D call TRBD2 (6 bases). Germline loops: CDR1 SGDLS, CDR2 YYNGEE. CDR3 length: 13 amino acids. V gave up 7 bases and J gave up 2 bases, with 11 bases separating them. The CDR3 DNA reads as TGTGCCAGCTCCAGGGACTTCACAGATACGCAGTATTTT. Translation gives CASSRDFTDTQYF.

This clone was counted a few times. CDR3 nucleotide sequence: TGTGCCAGCAGTTTGTACACGCTCGACGAGCAGTACTTC. Translation gives CASSLYTLDEQYF. The chain recombines TRBV27 with TRBJ2-7, with D hard to call. Germline V gene data show CDR1 as MNHEY and CDR2 as SMNVEV (reference sequence). The CDR3 is 13 amino acids. Between the trimmed V and J ends, which lost 3 bases and 5 bases, there was a span of 11 bases.

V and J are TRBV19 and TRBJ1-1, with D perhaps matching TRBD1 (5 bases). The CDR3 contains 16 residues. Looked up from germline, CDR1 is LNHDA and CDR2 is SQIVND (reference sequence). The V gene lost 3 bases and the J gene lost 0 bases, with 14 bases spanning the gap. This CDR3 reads CASSMGWGSLNTEAFF. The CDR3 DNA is TGTGCCAGTAGTATGGGGTGGGGCAGTTTGAACACTGAAGCTTTCTTT.